The 14 T cell receptor beta chains below were found in one sample sequenced in a study of cytomegalovirus exposure and HLA in healthy donors. The PCR contained 60 Vbeta and 13 Jbeta primers. Sequencing used immunoSEQ multiplex PCR; TCRdb keeps in-frame clones, though not all of them. The data hold around 170,000 clones, with approximately 81% observed a single time. The sequencing input was PBMCs. These receptors all come from a man in his fifties in good health and CMV-seronegative.

Remarks on this clone: Within the sample, other DNA sequences also encode this same CDR3. This rearrangement joins TRBV27 to TRBJ1-6; D unresolved. The V gene lost 3 bases and the J gene lost 7 bases, with 7 bases spanning the gap. This CDR3 comprises 13 residues. Germline loops: CDR1 MNHEY, CDR2 SMNVEV (reference sequence). In DNA, the CDR3 is TGTGCCAGCAGTTTGTCCTCCAATTCACCCCTCCACTTT. Amino acid sequence: CASSLSSNSPLHF.

The gene calls are TRBV19 and TRBJ1-2, with D maybe TRBD1 (5 bases). The CDR3 spans 14 residues. Trimming removed 6 bases from V and 7 bases from J, with 18 bases in between. The germline V gene encodes CDR1 LNHDA and CDR2 SQIVND (reference sequence). CDR3 in DNA: TGTGCCAGTAGGGTGGAGACACGCACAGGTGGCTACACCTTC. Translated, it gives CASRVETRTGGYTF.

V is TRBV7-6 and J is TRBJ1-1, with 9 bases aligning to TRBD1. Looked up from germline, CDR1 is SGHVS and CDR2 is FNYEAQ. This CDR3 has 15 amino acids. V lost 6 bases, J lost 5 bases, and 10 bases stayed unmatched. The CDR3 spells CASRSRQGELTEAFF. The CDR3 bases are TGTGCCAGCAGATCACGACAGGGGGAGTTAACTGAAGCTTTCTTT.

The chain couples TRBV7-2 to TRBJ1-5, with D tentatively TRBD1 (5 bases). The CDR3 runs to 13 residues. Trimming shortened V by 2 bases and J by 4 bases, and 6 bases separated the two germline ends. Germline loops: CDR1 SGHTA, CDR2 FQGNSA. CDR3 nucleotide sequence: TGTGCCAGCAGCTTACGGGGGAATCAGCCCCAGCATTTT. This sequence encodes CASSLRGNQPQHF.

This clone has only a few counts. V gene TRBV7-6 combines with J gene TRBJ2-1; 10 bases line up with TRBD2. Looked up from germline, CDR1 is SGHVS and CDR2 is FNYEAQ. The CDR3 has 15 residues. V lost 1 base, J lost 6 bases, and 3 bases stayed unmatched. As DNA, the CDR3 is TGTGCCAGCAGCTTAGTAGCGGGGGGACCCAATGAGCAGTTCTTC. Translated: CASSLVAGGPNEQFF. Full variable domain (outside the CDR3, taken from reference TRBV7-6 and TRBJ2-1): GAGVSQSPRYKVTKRGQDVALRCDPISGHVSLYWYRQALGQGPEFLTYFNYEAQQDKSGLPNDRFSAERPEGSISTLTIQRTEQRDSAMYRCASSLVAGGPNEQFFGPGTRLTVL.

The chain couples TRBV6-4 to TRBJ2-3, with 8 bases that match TRBD2. Germline loops: CDR1 MRHNA, CDR2 SNTAGT. The CDR3 is 14 residues long. V lost 3 bases, J lost 1 base, and 0 bases stayed unmatched. The CDR3 region is CASSEAGGTDTQYF. CDR3 nucleotides: TGTGCCAGCAGTGAAGCGGGGGGCACAGATACGCAGTATTTT.

The chain is built from TRBV7-2 and TRBJ2-5, with 8 bases that match TRBD2. This CDR3 spans 15 amino acids. Trimming at V came to 5 bases and at J to 2 bases, leaving 7 bases not matched to a gene. Germline lookup yields CDR1 SGHTA and CDR2 FQGNSA. The CDR3 loop reads CASSRTSSMQETQYF. CDR3 nucleotide sequence: TGTGCCAGCAGCCGGACTAGCTCCATGCAAGAGACCCAGTACTTC.

The V and J genes are TRBV2 and TRBJ1-2, with D hard to call. The CDR3 spans 14 residues. Trimming shortened V by 5 bases and J by 2 bases, and 12 bases separated the two germline ends. CDR1 SNHLY and CDR2 FYNNEI come from the germline V gene. CDR3 region: CASSTRNPNYGYTF. The DNA for the CDR3 is TGTGCCAGCAGTACCAGGAACCCCAACTATGGCTACACCTTC.

The V call is TRBV7-2, the J call TRBJ2-7; a weak D match, TRBD2 (6 bases). CDR1 SGHTA and CDR2 FQGNSA come from the germline V gene. V was clipped by 5 bases and J by 0 bases, with 11 bases between them. This CDR3 is built from 14 residues. CDR3 nucleotide sequence: TGTGCCAGCAGCCCTGGGACTCTCTCCTACGAGCAGTACTTC. Translation gives CASSPGTLSYEQYF.

In its sample, this clone was seen many times. The chain links TRBV4-1 to TRBJ1-1; D unresolved. CDR3 length equals 17 residues. Trimming cost V 2 bases and J 1 base, with 17 bases left between them. CDR1 and CDR2 from the germline V gene are MGHRA and YSYEKL. The CDR3 DNA sequence: TGCGCCAGCAGCCAATTACGCGTCGTAGAGGGGAACACTGAAGCTTTCTTT. It yields the protein CASSQLRVVEGNTEAFF.

J is TRBJ1-6 and V is TRBV5-1, with D unclear. V was clipped by 0 bases and J by 10 bases, with 14 bases between them. Looked up from germline, CDR1 is SGHRS and CDR2 is YFSETQ. The CDR3 consists of 15 residues. The CDR3 loop reads CASSLGVGGNSPLHF. The CDR3 DNA reads as TGCGCCAGCAGCTTGGGGGTAGGAGGGAACTCACCCCTCCACTTT.

The CDR3 loop is CASSGTGGNTEAFF. Written as DNA, the CDR3 is TGCGCCAGCAGCGGGACAGGGGGGAACACTGAAGCTTTCTTT. This chain uses TRBV5-1 with TRBJ1-1; 11 positions match TRBD1. Trimming cost V 4 bases and J 1 base; bases outside gene matches: 0. In germline, CDR1 is SGHRS, CDR2 YFSETQ. This CDR3 comprises 14 residues.

Comment on this clone: The sample has other DNA sequences that encode this CDR3 too. V usage is TRBV19 and J usage is TRBJ2-7, with 7 nucleotides matching TRBD1. The germline V gene encodes CDR1 LNHDA and CDR2 SQIVND (reference sequence). V gave up 3 bases and J gave up 0 bases; unmatched junction bases: 2. This CDR3 has 14 residues. The CDR3, as DNA: TGTGCCAGTAGTATCAGGGGGAGCTCCTACGAGCAGTACTTC. It translates to CASSIRGSSYEQYF.

This chain uses TRBV7-6 with TRBJ1-3; the match to TRBD1 covers 7 bases. The CDR3 has 17 residues. CDR1 is SGHVS and CDR2 is FNYEAQ in the germline V gene. After removal of 1 base from V and 2 bases from J, the junction contained 8 bases not matched to a gene. The CDR3 sequence is CASSLEGRGVPGNTIYF. As DNA, the CDR3 is TGTGCCAGCAGCTTAGAGGGCAGGGGGGTTCCTGGAAACACCATATATTTT.